This T cell receptor beta chain is from a study of CD8 T cells in ankylosing spondylitis. TCRdb re-called the 5' RACE reads with MiXCR, one entry per CDR3 protein. Among approximately 440,000 distinct CDR3 sequences listed, roughly 18% were seen once. CDR1 and CDR2 (germline): SGHKS, YYEKEE (reference sequence). Trimming took 1 base from V and 3 from J; bases not matched to a gene: 5. This CDR3 contains 16 residues. Study-wide results and caveats: Matched ankylosing spondylitis synovial fluid reportedly showed significant enrichment of disease-linked clones. Roughly eight highly homologous variants formed a TCR beta motif that appeared characteristic of ankylosing spondylitis blood.

This clonotype turned up a few times. Its antigen remains unknown. Material for sequencing was blood, either unsorted or a sorted T cell fraction (not recorded which). The rearrangement joins TRBV5-5 to TRBJ2-7, with 12 bases lining up with TRBD1. The receptor was isolated from a male donor with ankylosing spondylitis. The CDR3 loop reads CASSLFRDRGHYEQYF. CDR3 nucleotide sequence: TGTGCCAGCAGCTTGTTCCGGGACAGGGGGCACTACGAGCAGTACTTC.